This T cell receptor (beta chain) was retrieved from a study of CD8 T cells in Susac syndrome. This clonotype was counted a single time. RNA was extracted with the RNeasy kit, and a quantity of about 0.45 to 1 ug was reverse transcribed using random hexamers. TCRdb reprocessed the immunoSEQ multiplex PCR reads via MiXCR and lists one record per CDR3 protein. The data contain some 130,000 distinct CDR3 sequences, more than 90% of them singletons. Germline V gene sequence: CDR1 DFQATT, CDR2 SNEGSKA (reference sequence). V dropped 3 bases and J dropped 2 bases, with 14 bases sitting between them. The CDR3 totals 16 residues.

The source material was CD4+ T cells from PBMCs. The genes are TRBV20-1 and TRBJ2-6; TRBD1 might be the D (5 bases). This receptor was taken from a human donor in good health. The CDR3 sequence: CSASFPGKTGANVLTF. The CDR3 DNA follows: TGCAGTGCTAGTTTCCCAGGGAAGACTGGGGCCAACGTCCTGACTTTC.